This T cell receptor beta chain was captured in a study of T cell clonotyping in hematopoietic cell transplantation. Findings and limits, study-wide: After transplant, recipient diversity fell while pathologically expanded clonotypes grew through day 180. Few recipient clonotypes overlapped donors; over 97% were de novo at given depth.

A remark on this clone: Its antigen is currently unknown.

Only in-frame clones appear in the TCRdb table, and some are missing; sequencing was by immunoSEQ multiplex PCR. Of tens of thousands of clones in the sample, about 95% were seen once. The time point was: recipient sample about 28 days before transplant, after cytoreduction. The CDR3 spans 12 residues. V was trimmed by 8 bases and J by 1 base, leaving 8 bases between them. Germline CDR1 and CDR2: MNHEY and SVGAGI. The sample consisted of peripheral blood mononuclear cells, taken before stem cell transplant. The clonotype was recovered from a middle-aged man with chronic myeloid leukemia. Some clones in this sample may be carry-over from other donors' samples. This chain joins TRBV6-5 and TRBJ1-1; D not resolved. In nucleotides, the CDR3 is TGTGCCAGCGGCCCCACGAACACTGAAGCTTTCTTT. It translates to CASGPTNTEAFF.